This entry lists 21 T cell receptor beta chains sequenced from one sample in a study of T cell therapy after organ transplantation. These receptors' antigens are unknown. Assay used: immunoSEQ multiplex PCR; TCRdb lists only in-frame clones, some missing. The sample shows 45,000 to 60,000 clones, over 90% of them seen only once. The source material was CD8+ T cells from blood, sampled before autologous CMV-specific T cell therapy. Receptors were obtained from a human patient who had received a solid organ transplant and had CMV disease.

V is TRBV6-5 and J is TRBJ1-4; D remains unclear. V dropped 6 bases and J dropped 11 bases, with 13 bases sitting between them. The CDR3 covers 12 residues. CDR1 is MNHEY and CDR2 is SVGAGI in the germline V gene. CDR3 in amino acids: CASSPSERKLFF. CDR3 nucleotide sequence: TGTGCCAGCAGCCCCTCAGAACGGAAACTGTTTTTT.

The chain uses TRBV5-5 and TRBJ1-2, with 8 positions matching TRBD1. Germline loops: CDR1 SGHKS, CDR2 YYEKEE (reference sequence). Germline trimming cut 0 bases from V and 4 bases from J; bases unmatched to any gene: 5. This CDR3 contains 15 residues. The CDR3 loop is CASSLVQGASYGYTF. Written as DNA, the CDR3 is TGTGCCAGCAGCTTGGTCCAGGGGGCAAGCTATGGCTACACCTTC.

In its sample, this clone was seen a few times. The V and J genes are TRBV9 and TRBJ1-6, with 10 bases that match TRBD1. V shed 5 bases, J shed 7 bases, and the junction held 0 bases outside the gene matches. Germline lookup yields CDR1 SGDLS and CDR2 YYNGEE. This CDR3 has 13 amino acids. CDR3 in DNA: TGTGCCAGCAGGGGACAGGGGAATTCACCCCTCCACTTT. As protein: CASRGQGNSPLHF.

The gene calls are TRBV30 and TRBJ1-3; D is undetermined. V dropped 0 bases and J dropped 0 bases, with 3 bases sitting between them. In germline, CDR1 is GTSNPN, CDR2 SVGIG (reference sequence). The CDR3 has 13 amino acids. The CDR3 bases are TGTGCCTGGAGTGTGTACTCTGGAAACACCATATATTTT. This codes for CAWSVYSGNTIYF.

The V and J genes are TRBV4-3 and TRBJ2-2; 11 nucleotides line up with TRBD2. CDR1 is LGHNA and CDR2 is YSLEER in the germline V gene. The V gene end was trimmed by 0 bases and the J gene end by 1 base; junction bases not matched to a gene: 7. The CDR3 consists of 19 residues. Here the CDR3 DNA reads TGCGCCAGCAGCCAAGACCGACTAGCGGGGCTTATGAACACCGGGGAGCTGTTTTTT. Protein sequence: CASSQDRLAGLMNTGELFF.

The genes are TRBV27 and TRBJ2-1; the D gene is possibly TRBD2 (6 bases). Germline CDR1 is MNHEY and CDR2 is SMNVEV (reference sequence). V was shortened by 8 bases and J by 0 bases, with 14 bases between the two germline ends. The length of the CDR3 is 15 residues. The CDR3 protein is CASRRMGGSYNEQFF. The CDR3, as DNA: TGTGCCAGCCGTCGGATGGGGGGCTCCTACAATGAGCAGTTCTTC.

The J gene is TRBJ1-5, the V gene TRBV27; 7 bases are a match to TRBD1. In germline, CDR1 is MNHEY, CDR2 SMNVEV (reference sequence). The CDR3 totals 14 residues. J lost 4 bases, V lost 4 bases, and 4 bases had no gene match. The CDR3 reads CASSSGQINQPQHF. Here the CDR3 DNA reads TGTGCCAGCAGTTCGGGACAGATAAATCAGCCCCAGCATTTT.

The J gene is TRBJ2-1, the V gene TRBV6-5; 11 bases fit TRBD2. The ends lost 7 bases at V and 5 bases at J; junction bases unmatched: 7. CDR3 length equals 15 residues. Germline CDR1 and CDR2: MNHEY and SVGAGI. This CDR3 is CASKIAGGLDNEQFF. The CDR3 DNA reads TGTGCCAGCAAAATAGCGGGAGGGTTGGACAATGAGCAGTTCTTC.

V usage is TRBV27 and J usage is TRBJ2-7, with 9 positions matching TRBD1. This CDR3 is built from 15 residues. Germline CDR1 and CDR2: MNHEY and SMNVEV (reference sequence). The junction had 8 bases not matched to a gene; V was cut back by 4 bases and J by 4 bases. Here the CDR3 reads CASSSIGTGSYEQYF. CDR3 nucleotide sequence: TGTGCCAGCAGTTCCATCGGGACAGGGAGTTACGAGCAGTACTTC.

The chain uses TRBV13 and TRBJ1-1, with no clear D. The V gene's germline CDR1 is PRHDT and CDR2 FYEKMQ (reference sequence). V dropped 2 bases and J dropped 7 bases, with 23 bases sitting between them. The CDR3 is 17 amino acids. The CDR3 protein is CASSLTEGRWTGIEAFF. The DNA of the CDR3 is TGTGCCAGCAGCTTAACCGAGGGCCGCTGGACCGGGATTGAAGCTTTCTTT.

This chain connects TRBV7-9 to TRBJ2-1; 8 nucleotides agree with TRBD1. This CDR3 has 15 amino acids. CDR1 SEHNR and CDR2 FQNEAQ come from the germline V gene (reference sequence). Trimming cost V 3 bases and J 5 bases; bases outside gene matches: 6. The CDR3 loop reads CASSFTGGMDNEQFF. CDR3 sequence (DNA): TGTGCCAGCAGCTTTACAGGGGGTATGGACAATGAGCAGTTCTTC. The whole variable domain, remainder taken from reference TRBV7-9 and TRBJ2-1, is DTGVSQNPRHKITKRGQNVTFRCDPISEHNRLYWYRQTLGQGPEFLTYFQNEAQLEKSRLLSDRFSAERPKGSFSTLEIQRTEQGDSAMYLCASSFTGGMDNEQFFGPGTRLTVL.

The rearrangement links TRBV6-5 to TRBJ2-5, with D hard to call. The CDR3 extends over 14 amino acids. V was clipped by 2 bases and J by 3 bases, with 10 bases between them. Germline CDR1 MNHEY, CDR2 SVGAGI. The CDR3 protein is CASSYDVGEETQYF. The CDR3 region has the DNA TGTGCCAGCAGTTACGACGTCGGCGAAGAGACCCAGTACTTC.

The chain has TRBV6-5 and TRBJ2-1, with D perhaps being TRBD1 or TRBD2 (6 bases each). The CDR3 has 16 amino acids. Trimming pared 1 base from V and 8 bases from J, leaving 18 bases between. CDR1 and CDR2 (germline): MNHEY, SVGAGI. As DNA, the CDR3 is TGTGCCAGCAGTTACTGGGGAGGCCGAGAGGGGGATGAGCAGTTCTTC. Amino acid sequence: CASSYWGGREGDEQFF.

This rearrangement joins TRBV4-1 to TRBJ2-7; D is unclear. V lost 3 bases to trimming and J lost 2 bases, with 11 bases between them. CDR1 is MGHRA, CDR2 YSYEKL, per germline. The CDR3 has 14 amino acids. As DNA, the CDR3 is TGCGCCAGCAGCCATCCGGGTCCCACCTACGAGCAGTACTTC. Translation gives CASSHPGPTYEQYF.

V is TRBV4-3 and J is TRBJ2-3, with 12 bases fitting TRBD2. Unmatched junction bases numbered 9, after V lost 5 bases and J lost 6 bases. Germline lookup yields CDR1 LGHNA and CDR2 YSLEER. The CDR3 spans 16 residues. The CDR3 spells CASSDGLAGWADTQYF. CDR3 in DNA: TGCGCCAGCAGCGATGGACTAGCGGGGTGGGCGGATACGCAGTATTTT.

In its sample, this clone was seen once. The rearrangement uses TRBV5-1 and TRBJ2-1; 14 bases are shared with TRBD2. Germline CDR1 and CDR2: SGHRS and YFSETQ. The V segment lost 4 bases and the J segment 7 bases; nucleotides outside the gene matches: 19. The CDR3 has 20 amino acids. CDR3 in amino acids: CASSPGLAGEGLGLGNEQFF. The CDR3 DNA sequence: TGCGCCAGCAGCCCGGGACTAGCGGGAGAAGGTTTAGGACTTGGAAATGAGCAGTTCTTC. The entire variable domain, with the rest obtained from reference TRBV5-1 and TRBJ2-1, is as follows: KAGVTQTPRYLIKTRGQQVTLSCSPISGHRSVSWYQQTPGQGLQFLFEYFSETQRNKGNFPGRFSGRQFSNSRSEMNVSTLELGDSALYLCASSPGLAGEGLGLGNEQFFGPGTRLTVL.

V is TRBV4-1 and J is TRBJ2-5; weak D call: TRBD2 (6 bases). The end of the DNA aligns better with TRBJ2-7, so the J call may be wrong. Germline CDR1 reads MGHRA; CDR2 reads YSYEKL. The CDR3 runs to 13 residues. For the CDR3, the DNA is TGCGCCAGCAGCCATCGAGGGGAGGACGAGCAGTACTTC. Translated, it gives CASSHRGEDEQYF.

The chain couples TRBV2 to TRBJ2-7; 7 bases are a match to TRBD2. Unmatched junction bases numbered 7, after V lost 8 bases and J lost 0 bases. The CDR3 consists of 14 residues. Germline CDR1 reads SNHLY; CDR2 reads FYNNEI. The CDR3 bases are TGTGCCAGCGACCCCGGGGGGAGCTCCTACGAGCAGTACTTC. Translating it yields CASDPGGSSYEQYF.

CDR3 nucleotides: TGTGCCAGCTGGGGTAGCGACCCGGGGACTCCCTCCTACGAGCAGTACTTC. Translating gives CASWGSDPGTPSYEQYF. The chain carries TRBV2 and TRBJ2-7, with D possibly TRBD2 on 6 matching bases. This CDR3 spans 17 amino acids. Germline V gene data show CDR1 as SNHLY and CDR2 as FYNNEI. Trimming removed 8 bases at V and 0 bases at J, with 23 bases between. Together with reference TRBV2 and TRBJ2-7, the CDR3 gives the full variable domain: EPEVTQTPSHQVTQMGQEVILRCVPISNHLYFYWYRQILGQKVEFLVSFYNNEISEKSEIFDDQFSVERPDGSNFTLKIRSTKLEDSAMYFCASWGSDPGTPSYEQYFGPGTRLTVT.

This chain uses TRBV10-2 with TRBJ2-3; 8 positions agree with TRBD2. Germline-derived CDR1 and CDR2 are WSHSY and SAAADI. The J segment lost 6 bases and the V segment lost 5 bases, leaving 10 bases of the junction unmatched. The CDR3 spans 15 residues. The CDR3 protein is CASSPVAGGRDTQYF. The DNA for the CDR3 is TGCGCCAGCAGTCCGGTGGCGGGAGGACGGGATACGCAGTATTTT.

The chain is built from TRBV10-3 and TRBJ1-1, with 7 bases aligning to TRBD1. CDR3 length: 15 residues. Germline-derived CDR1 and CDR2 are ENHRY and SYGVKD. The J segment lost 4 bases and the V segment lost 1 base, leaving 6 bases of the junction unmatched. The CDR3 spells CAISELDRMGTEAFF. DNA for the CDR3: TGTGCCATCAGTGAGTTGGACAGGATGGGCACTGAAGCTTTCTTT.